This T cell receptor beta chain came from a study of human T cells and chemical hapten exposure. Overall study: The use of 2% DPC on approximately 2 cm by approximately 2 cm of upper inner arm skin constituted sensitization.

As to time point: patch test 2, 6 weeks after DPC sensitization. Sample treatment: therapeutic diphenylcyclopropenone sensitization with weekly scalp DPC. Prior to application of each patch test, blood was drawn. This clonotype was found many times. One entry per CDR3 protein results from TCRdb running MiXCR on the RACE reads. The data contain around 75,000 distinct CDR3 sequences, 10% of them singletons. Trimming shortened V by 8 bases and J by 0 bases, and 13 bases separated the two germline ends. This CDR3 is built from 15 residues. The germline CDR1 and CDR2 sequences are SNHLY and FYNNEI. Material: whole blood, obtained in connection with sensitization to the hapten diphenylcyclopropenone (DPC). This receptor was taken from a woman aged 50 to 60 with alopecia areata. Some clones in this sample may be carry-over from other donors' samples. The chain uses TRBV2 and TRBJ2-2; either TRBD1 or TRBD2 may supply D (7 bases each). The CDR3 DNA is TGTGCCAGCGGGAGGGACAGAGCGAACACCGGGGAGCTGTTTTTT. Encoded protein: CASGRDRANTGELFF.